These 24 T cell receptor beta chains share one sample of origin, sequenced in a study of CD8 T cells in ankylosing spondylitis. Study-level points and caveats: One TCR beta motif, made up of roughly eight highly homologous variants, appeared characteristic of ankylosing spondylitis blood.

TCRdb fed the 5' RACE reads into MiXCR, producing one record per CDR3 protein. The sample contains a few hundred thousand distinct CDR3 sequences, around 24% of which appear only once. What these receptors recognize is not known. The specimen was blood, either unsorted or a sorted T cell fraction (not recorded which). These receptors were collected from a male donor with ankylosing spondylitis.

DNA for the CDR3: TGTGCCAGCAGCCTGCCCCCTAGCGGCGGCTACAATGAGCAGTTCTTC. Amino acids: CASSLPPSGGYNEQFF. This chain links TRBV12-3 or TRBV12-4 with TRBJ2-1; 7 bases line up with TRBD2. This CDR3 is built from 16 residues. Trimming removed 6 bases from V and 3 bases from J; junction bases left unmatched: 11.

This clonotype was observed a handful of times. The chain carries TRBV6-2 or TRBV6-3 and TRBJ1-6; maybe TRBD1 (6 bases). This CDR3 spans 18 amino acids. Germline V gives CDR1 MNHEY, CDR2 SVGEGT. V was clipped by 3 bases and J by 0 bases, with 15 bases between them. The CDR3 sequence: CASSYLGARSSYNSPLHF. The CDR3 coding sequence is TGTGCCAGCAGTTATTTGGGGGCCCGGAGCTCCTATAATTCACCCCTCCACTTT.

In this sample, this clonotype turned up a few times. The CDR3 DNA follows: TGCGCCAGCAGCTTGTTCGAGCAAAGCTACGAGCAGTACTTC. Translating it yields CASSLFEQSYEQYF. The gene calls are TRBV5-1 and TRBJ2-7; no clear D gene. Germline CDR1 and CDR2: SGHRS and YFSETQ. V lost 1 base to trimming and J lost 3 bases, with 11 bases between them. The CDR3 has 14 amino acids.

This clonotype was picked up a small number of times. V usage is TRBV11-2 and J usage is TRBJ2-5; 7 bases agree with TRBD2. Germline V gene sequence: CDR1 SGHAT, CDR2 FQNNGV. V lost 6 bases, J lost 4 bases, and 14 bases stayed unmatched. This CDR3 comprises 16 residues. The CDR3, as DNA: TGTGCCAGCAGAAAGAGCCTAGCGGCCGGGGGAGAGACCCAGTACTTC. Protein sequence: CASRKSLAAGGETQYF.

V gene TRBV29-1 combines with J gene TRBJ2-7, with 9 bases aligning to TRBD1. The CDR3 runs to 14 residues. After removal of 2 bases from V and 6 bases from J, the junction contained 8 bases not matched to a gene. CDR1 is SQVTM and CDR2 is ANQGSEA in the germline V gene. Here the CDR3 reads CSVENRDRVSEQYF. CDR3 nucleotide sequence: TGCAGCGTTGAAAACCGGGACAGGGTGTCCGAGCAGTACTTC.

This clonotype was seen a few times. This chain joins TRBV20-1 and TRBJ2-3; D is undetermined. The V gene lost 4 bases and the J gene lost 2 bases, with 13 bases spanning the gap. The CDR3 spans 14 residues. The germline CDR1 and CDR2 sequences are DFQATT and SNEGSKA (reference sequence). Written as DNA, the CDR3 is TGCAGTGCTACTACCTATTGGCACACAGATACGCAGTATTTT. Its protein is CSATTYWHTDTQYF.

V is TRBV20-1 and J is TRBJ2-2, with TRBD1 identical over 7 bases. Germline CDR1 reads DFQATT; CDR2 reads SNEGSKA (reference sequence). The CDR3 length is 15 residues. Trimming removed 1 base from V and 0 bases from J; junction bases left unmatched: 2. DNA of the CDR3: TGCAGTGCTAGAGGACAGGGTCCGAACACCGGGGAGCTGTTTTTT. Translated, it gives CSARGQGPNTGELFF.

The V gene is TRBV9, the J gene TRBJ2-5, with a possible D match to TRBD2 (5 bases). The CDR3 has 17 residues. Germline CDR1 and CDR2: SGDLS and YYNGEE. V was pared by 0 bases and J by 2 bases, with 17 bases between. CDR3 protein: CASSVALGGVGQETQYF. The CDR3 bases are TGTGCCAGCAGCGTAGCTCTCGGAGGAGTAGGGCAAGAGACCCAGTACTTC.

At least ten counts were recorded for this clonotype. The rearrangement joins TRBV24-1 to TRBJ2-7, with D perhaps matching TRBD1 (6 bases). The CDR3 has 17 amino acids. V lost 1 base to trimming and J lost 2 bases, with 17 bases between them. Germline V gene sequence: CDR1 KGHDR, CDR2 SFDVKD. The DNA of the CDR3 is TGTGCCACCAGTGATTTCCTCGGACAGACTGGCACCTACGAGCAGTACTTC. It is translated as CATSDFLGQTGTYEQYF.

V and J are TRBV12-3 or TRBV12-4 and TRBJ2-3, with 8 positions matching TRBD2. This CDR3 has 16 residues. V shed 5 bases, J shed 1 base, and the junction held 8 bases outside the gene matches. CDR3 sequence (DNA): TGTGCCAGCAGTCCTGACGGGGGGGTGGGCACAGATACGCAGTATTTT. It is translated as CASSPDGGVGTDTQYF.

This clonotype was counted a few times. The chain joins TRBV20-1 to TRBJ2-1, with D unresolved. Germline CDR1 is DFQATT and CDR2 is SNEGSKA (reference sequence). Trimming removed 6 bases from V and 3 bases from J, with 15 bases in between. The CDR3 is made up of 14 amino acids. This chain's CDR3 is CSATTNLGYNEQFF. CDR3 nucleotides: TGCAGTGCCACTACCAATCTGGGCTACAATGAGCAGTTCTTC.

The chain is built from TRBV9 and TRBJ2-3; D is uncertain. The CDR3 spans 15 residues. CDR1 and CDR2 from the germline V gene are SGDLS and YYNGEE. Trimming removed 1 base from V and 2 bases from J, with 11 bases in between. Here the CDR3 DNA reads TGTGCCAGCAGCGTAAGGCCCTTTCCCACAGATACGCAGTATTTT. This encodes CASSVRPFPTDTQYF.

This clonotype occurred a few times. The CDR3 DNA sequence: TGTGCCAGCAGTTATTTAGCGTCTGGAAACACCATATATTTT. It specifies CASSYLASGNTIYF. The gene calls are TRBV6-5 and TRBJ1-3; the D is unclear. Between the trimmed V and J ends, which lost 3 bases and 1 base, there was a span of 7 bases. CDR3 length equals 14 residues. CDR1 and CDR2 from the germline V gene are MNHEY and SVGAGI.

The sample holds a few counts of this clonotype. The CDR3 loop reads CASSSPGLITGELFF. In DNA, the CDR3 is TGTGCCAGCAGCTCGCCGGGACTAATCACCGGGGAGCTGTTTTTT. This rearrangement joins TRBV13 to TRBJ2-2; 7 bases agree with TRBD2. There are 15 residues in the CDR3. The germline V gene has CDR1 PRHDT and CDR2 FYEKMQ (reference sequence). With 4 bases clipped from V and 4 bases from J, the junction kept 6 bases outside the gene matches.

This clonotype was found a few times. The V gene is TRBV12-3 or TRBV12-4, the J gene TRBJ2-1, with 9 bases fitting TRBD2. Unmatched junction bases numbered 13, after V lost 6 bases and J lost 10 bases. This CDR3 has 15 residues. The CDR3 nucleotides are TGTGCCAGCAGCCGTGGACTAGCGTACCTGATAGAGCAGTTCTTC. It yields the protein CASSRGLAYLIEQFF.

Details on this clonotype: Being one base from a much bigger clone, this may be a read error. The rearrangement uses TRBV6-2 or TRBV6-3 and TRBJ2-1; 9 nucleotides match TRBD2. The CDR3 covers 13 residues. Germline V gene lookup returns CDR1 MNHEY and CDR2 SVGEGT. Trimming removed 6 bases from V and 6 bases from J; junction bases left unmatched: 3. For the CDR3, the DNA is TGTGCCAGCAGCCTGACTAGCGGCAATGAGCAGTTCTTC. It codes for CASSLTSGNEQFF.

This clonotype has only a few counts. The chain employs TRBV5-1 and TRBJ1-1, with 7 bases identical to TRBD1. Germline trimming cut 3 bases from V and 8 bases from J; bases unmatched to any gene: 4. Germline V gene data show CDR1 as SGHRS and CDR2 as YFSETQ. This CDR3 contains 12 residues. The CDR3 protein is CASSYDRVEAFF. CDR3 bases: TGCGCCAGCAGCTATGACAGGGTCGAAGCTTTCTTT.

This clonotype came up a few times. The rearrangement uses TRBV29-1 and TRBJ1-5; 11 nucleotides align to TRBD1. The CDR3 loop spans 14 amino acids. Germline CDR1 is SQVTM and CDR2 is ANQGSEA. Trimming cost V 3 bases and J 9 bases; bases outside gene matches: 7. CDR3 region: CSVEEGQGVGPQHF. As DNA, the CDR3 is TGCAGCGTTGAGGAGGGACAGGGGGTGGGGCCCCAGCATTTT.

The genes are TRBV27 and TRBJ2-7; 10 bases agree with TRBD2. In germline, CDR1 is MNHEY, CDR2 SMNVEV (reference sequence). V was pared by 1 base and J by 6 bases, with 6 bases of the junction left unmatched. The length of the CDR3 is 15 residues. The CDR3 region is CASSLFTSGIGEQYF. For the CDR3, the DNA is TGTGCCAGCAGTTTATTTACTAGCGGGATTGGCGAGCAGTACTTC.

The rearrangement links TRBV6-2 or TRBV6-3 to TRBJ2-7, with 11 positions matching TRBD2. Germline V gene sequence: CDR1 MNHEY, CDR2 SVGEGT. Trimming removed 10 bases from V and 6 bases from J; junction bases left unmatched: 8. The CDR3 runs to 13 residues. The chain's CDR3 is CATSTSGGREQYF. The CDR3 nucleotides are TGTGCCACCTCAACTAGCGGGGGCCGCGAGCAGTACTTC.

This sequence joins TRBV27 and TRBJ2-3, with D perhaps TRBD2 (6 bases). The CDR3 length is 16 residues. Germline V lookup: CDR1 MNHEY, CDR2 SMNVEV (reference sequence). The V end was cut by 0 bases, the J end by 0 bases, with 10 bases between. The CDR3 DNA sequence: TGTGCCAGCAGTTTATCCAGCGGGTCTAGCACAGATACGCAGTATTTT. Its protein is CASSLSSGSSTDTQYF.

This clonotype has just a few counts. The chain couples TRBV24-1 to TRBJ2-7; 8 bases fit TRBD2. Germline V gene sequence: CDR1 KGHDR, CDR2 SFDVKD. Losses at the gene ends were 6 bases for V and 4 bases for J; bases not matched to a gene: 4. The CDR3 spans 13 residues. The CDR3 region has the DNA TGTGCCACCAGTAGCGGGAGAGGGTACGAGCAGTACTTC. Protein sequence: CATSSGRGYEQYF.

The V gene is TRBV28, the J gene TRBJ2-1; perhaps TRBD2 as D (6 bases). The V gene lost 6 bases and the J gene lost 2 bases, with 8 bases spanning the gap. CDR1 MDHEN and CDR2 SYDVKM come from the germline V gene. There are 13 residues in the CDR3. The DNA for the CDR3 is TGTGCCAGCAGAAAGCGGGCCTACAATGAGCAGTTCTTC. Translating it yields CASRKRAYNEQFF.

This clonotype was recorded once. This sequence joins TRBV4-2 and TRBJ1-5; D uncertain. Germline CDR1 and CDR2: LGHNA and YNFKEQ. V was pared by 2 bases and J by 5 bases, with 16 bases between. The CDR3 extends over 16 amino acids. The CDR3 DNA is TGTGCCAGCAGCCAAACCGGCGCCGACCCCGATCAGCCCCAGCATTTT. This encodes CASSQTGADPDQPQHF.